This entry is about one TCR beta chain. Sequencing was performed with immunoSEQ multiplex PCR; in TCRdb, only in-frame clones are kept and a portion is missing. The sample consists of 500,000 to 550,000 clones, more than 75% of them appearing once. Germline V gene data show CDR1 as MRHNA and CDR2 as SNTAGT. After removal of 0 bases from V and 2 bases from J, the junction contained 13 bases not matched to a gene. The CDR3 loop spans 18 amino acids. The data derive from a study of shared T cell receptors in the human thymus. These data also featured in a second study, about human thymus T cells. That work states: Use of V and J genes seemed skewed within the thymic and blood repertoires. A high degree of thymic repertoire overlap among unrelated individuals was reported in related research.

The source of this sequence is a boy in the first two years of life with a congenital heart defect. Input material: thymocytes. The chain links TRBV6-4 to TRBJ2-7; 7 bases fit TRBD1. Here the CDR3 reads CASSDSIFPDRFTYEQYF. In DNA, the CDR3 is TGTGCCAGCAGTGACTCGATCTTTCCGGACAGGTTCACCTACGAGCAGTACTTC.